Here is one T cell receptor beta chain with its context. Its antigen is unknown. The V segment lost 6 bases and the J segment 2 bases; nucleotides outside the gene matches: 3. Germline-derived CDR1 and CDR2 are LNHDA and SQIVND (reference sequence). CDR3 length equals 16 residues. The sample is drawn from a study of shared clonotypes between healthy human individuals. About the study: Per donor, three plates held CD4 naive cells, three held CD4 memory, two held CD8 naive and one held CD8 memory. Study-level findings and limits: Sequencing depth was predicted to influence how clonotypes are shared among donors. Blood was the only sampled material, and tissue repertoires likely differ.

Produced via immunoSEQ multiplex PCR; TCRdb's table is partial and in-frame only. The repertoire holds some 2,500,000 clones, about nine tenths seen once, with 0.37% in the top ten. Into CD45RA+ naive and CD45RA-negative memory subsets, the CD4+ cells were split. V gene TRBV19 combines with J gene TRBJ2-1, with 14 bases lining up with TRBD2. The sequencing input was naive CD4+ T cells from PBMCs. Subset reported: CD45RA+ positively selected. The TCR sequence derives from a man between 18 and 29 years old in good health. Some clones in this sample may be carry-over from other donors' samples. In DNA, the CDR3 is TGTGCCAGTAGACGACTAGCGGGAGGGGCCTACAATGAGCAGTTCTTC. Its protein is CASRRLAGGAYNEQFF.